This TCR beta chain is from a study of cytotoxic CD8 clonotypes in ibrutinib-treated CLL. This clone was counted only a few times. Its antigen is still unknown. CDR3 length: 13 amino acids. The germline CDR1 and CDR2 sequences are LNHDA and SQIVND (reference sequence). The ends were cut back, 11 bases at V and 4 bases at J, with 17 bases in the middle. Study-wide results and caveats: Age-matched healthy donor levels were exceeded by baseline clonality, which tracked circulating CD8+ T-cell counts.

Assay used: immunoSEQ multiplex PCR; TCRdb lists only in-frame clones, some missing. The repertoire consists of 330,000 or so clones, with over 55% occurring once and the leading ten covering roughly 6.8%. This specimen was PBMCs, taken after 36 months of ibrutinib treatment. This clonotype was sampled from a human donor with chronic lymphocytic leukemia. The J gene is TRBJ1-2, the V gene TRBV19; a possible D gene is TRBD1 (6 bases). CDR3 protein: CAARDKLTYGYTF. The CDR3 region has the DNA TGTGCCGCCAGGGACAAACTTACCTATGGCTACACCTTC.